This T cell receptor beta chain was recorded in a study of blood T cell repertoires in COVID-19 (dated by TCRdb to 2020 to 2022). Regarding the study in general: Samples from collaborators originated in the United States, Italy and Spain and spanned both the acute and convalescent phases of COVID-19. The dataset comprised deeply sampled blood TCRbeta repertoires from subjects exposed to, actively infected with, or recovered from COVID-19. The prospective study material was composed of cDNA or gDNA derived from T cells, B-cell-depleted T cells, or PBMCs. The repertoires were made available in a free public database intended to serve as a resource for research on the immune response to SARS-CoV-2. Where available, HLA class I and class II types were obtained from metadata supplied by the sample provider rather than from assay-based typing. Samples were obtained from the ongoing ImmuneRACE study (first 160 participants) and from over 1,000 subjects provided by 6 global collaborators. Nearly every sample came with metadata listing a de-identified subject ID, COVID-19 status, age in years and sex. Paper-wide results and their limitations: The amount of clinical and demographic metadata varied by source and participant and was provided uncurated.

The CDR3 runs 13 amino acids, cysteine and phenylalanine included. Kept here is only the CDR3 DNA, which spans 39 bases and is read in frame from base 1. V gives up 4 bases and J gives up 9 bases, and the segment between their germline ends measures 17 bases. Taken from the germline V gene, the CDR1 and CDR2 loops are SGHRS and YFSETQ. This clone was seen only a few times. The antigen it binds to is not known. Base qualities are not at hand, and no much larger clone is one base apart. The immunoSEQ Assay, a bias-controlled multiplex PCR, was used to amplify TCRbeta CDR3 regions from genomic DNA. Processing in the source paper ran as follows. Nucleated cell counts per sample were estimated from amplification of reference gene primers within the assay. To quantify the absolute abundance of each unique TCRbeta CDR3 rearrangement, sequence reads were collapsed and filtered. For each sample, productive Simpson clonality was calculated by taking the square root of Simpson's diversity index across productive rearrangements. This immuneACCESS table, as held by TCRdb, lists in-frame sequences with V and J called but not all clones. Of the missing ones, under half trace to an unresolved V gene in checked studies; the others have no known cause. V and J calls and clone size are as listed in that table; D and trimming were resolved from the DNA. The sample profile shows 280,000 or so clones; about 89% of them were found once. Of the sample, about 12% is held by the ten largest clones.

Collaborating institutions collected whole blood in K2EDTA tubes following their own protocols. For TCRbeta analysis, collaborator samples were shipped as frozen whole blood, as isolated PBMCs, or as DNA extracted from either sample type. Sequencing used peripheral blood. The sequence joins TRBV5-1 to TRBJ2-7; TRBD1 might be the D gene, on 6 matching bases. This clonotype was obtained from a woman aged 60-75 years with acute or convalescent COVID-19. The DNA sequence follows: TGCGCCAGCAGCCAACAGGGTGAGGGTGGGCAGTACTTC. This is translated as CASSQQGEGGQYF.